What follows is one T cell receptor (beta chain) and its context. Only a few counts were recorded for this clonotype. The antigen this receptor binds is unknown. Base qualities were left out, and no much larger clone turns up one base away. The entry originates in a study of T-cell memory formation after mild COVID-19 (dated by TCRdb to the early 2020s). In terms of the full investigation: TCR sequence clusters from the two donors were largely donor specific. In a couple of donors, T-cell clones that expanded and contracted after mild COVID-19 were followed by sequencing TCRalpha and TCRbeta repertoires longitudinally. The cohort was made up of two young adult volunteers, one female and one male, who were previously healthy.

Ficoll-Paque density gradient centrifugation was used to isolate PBMCs. The CDR3 runs 12 amino acids, cysteine and phenylalanine included. The read is trimmed to its CDR3 DNA, 36 bases read in frame from base 1. A distance of 11 bases separates the germline ends of V and J, which lose 7 bases and 7 bases respectively. The germline V gene supplies CDR1 MNHEY and CDR2 SVGEGT. What the research found in general, with its limitations: The detection of some responding clones in pre-infection memory suggests that pre-existing cross-reactive memory T cells joined the SARS-CoV-2 response. Contracting CD4+ clones were located mainly in the CM and EM memory subsets, whereas CD8+ clones were found to be enriched in EMRA. SARS-CoV-2 specificity was not confirmed for the second-wave clones peaking on day 37. Only a couple of mild cases were covered by the study, and larger cohorts that include severe cases with pre-infection samples were considered necessary. Clones that contracted from day 15 to 85 showed balanced CD4/CD8 phenotypes, whereas a second wave of clones that expanded from day 15 to 37 leaned towards CD4+.

Instrument used: Illumina NovaSeq 6000. Using 5'RACE with constant-segment primers, TCRalpha and TCRbeta cDNA libraries were constructed, with sample barcodes and unique molecular identifiers added in the process. RNA was extracted from every sample with Trizol reagent. The libraries were amplified in two PCR steps, and the second step added a second sample barcode and Illumina TruSeq adapters. Sequencing of libraries was performed on an Illumina NovaSeq with 2 x 150 bp paired-end reads. In the paper's pipeline: Demultiplexing of reads and collapsing into UMI-guided consensus sequences were performed with migec v1.2.7. Using mixcr v2.1.11, the UMI consensuses were aligned to TRA and TRB V and J templates and assembled into clonotypes. Clonotypes were classified as expanded or contracted when called significant by both edgeR and NoisET, with noise models trained on biological replicates. For edgeR calls, the cutoffs were a false discovery rate-adjusted p below 0.01 and a log2 fold-change threshold of 1. As an exploratory analysis of dynamics, PCA with hierarchical clustering was applied to max-normalized trajectories of the 1000 most abundant clonotypes. Separately sequenced CD4+ and CD8+ repertoires were used to assign the CD4 or CD8 phenotype of responding clones. TCRdb passed the public sequencing reads through fastp at Q25 and MiXCR, retaining productive beta sequences. Each record represents a unique CDR3 protein, reported with the most common genes and DNA among its rows. For this entry, the V and J calls and clone size follow TCRdb and not the study's own pipeline. The sample table contains 550,000 to 650,000 distinct CDR3 sequences; only one count was recorded for around a sixth of them. About 7.5% of the sample comes from the top ten.

Rearrangement joined TRBV6-2 or TRBV6-3 to TRBJ1-5; a tentative D match to TRBD1 spans 6 bases. The receptor was derived from an adult woman who had mild COVID-19 (a few samples of this study predate the infection). The sample titles of this study are shuffled in the database, so cell type and time point are left out; the donor was told from shared clones. Specimen: PBMCs or a T cell subset sorted from them (not recorded which). In nucleotides, the sequence is TGTGCCAGCAAGGGGGTTTGGCAGCCCCAGCATTTT. This yields the protein CASKGVWQPQHF.